The present entry profiles one T cell receptor beta chain with its context. Its antigen is unknown. It was second doses at about 4 or about 12 weeks that were pooled. V gave up 3 bases and J gave up 2 bases; unmatched junction bases: 5. The CDR3 runs 14 residues. Germline V CDR1 and CDR2: SGHRS, YFSETQ. Clones were read by immunoSEQ multiplex PCR, and TCRdb kept only the in-frame ones, dropping some. The table shows roughly 120,000 clones, with about 90% occurring only once. These data originate in a study of T cell responses to AZD1222 COVID-19 vaccine. General study results and limits: Reportedly, close to half of spike-specific TCRs are directed against unmutated variant regions.

J is TRBJ2-7 and V is TRBV5-1, with 7 bases that match TRBD1. This TCR was recovered from an adult who received the AZD1222 COVID-19 vaccine. This sample comprised peripheral blood, obtained 28 days after the second AZD1222 dose. Written as DNA, the CDR3 is TGCGCCAGCAGCTGGGGGACAGCCACCTACGAGCAGTACTTC. As protein: CASSWGTATYEQYF.